The present T cell receptor beta chain was sequenced within a study of cytomegalovirus exposure and HLA in healthy donors. A multiplex PCR was run with 60 Vbeta primers and 13 Jbeta primers. Produced via immunoSEQ multiplex PCR; TCRdb's table is partial and in-frame only. The repertoire consists of approximately 60,000 clones, with approximately 80% occurring once and the leading ten covering around 4.1%. The V gene end was trimmed by 0 bases and the J gene end by 4 bases; junction bases not matched to a gene: 5. The CDR3 is made up of 16 amino acids. The germline CDR1 and CDR2 sequences are SGHKS and YYEKEE (reference sequence).

This sequence was found in a young man in good health and CMV-seronegative. The sample consisted of PBMCs. V gene TRBV5-5 combines with J gene TRBJ2-1; TRBD2 aligns across 9 bases. CDR3 sequence: CASSLGQAGGYNEQFF. The DNA of the CDR3 is TGTGCCAGCAGCTTGGGTCAAGCGGGAGGTTACAATGAGCAGTTCTTC.